This TCR beta chain was found in a study of blood T cell repertoires in COVID-19. The overall study: The United States, Italy and Spain supplied acute and convalescent COVID-19 samples.

Germline-derived CDR1 and CDR2 are MRHNA and SNTAGT. The CDR3 sequence is 16 residues long. J was trimmed by 9 bases and V by 1 base; bases with no gene match: 6. The protocol was immunoSEQ multiplex PCR, while the TCRdb copy is restricted to in-frame clones and leaves out a portion. The sample has roughly 100,000 clones, approximately 80% seen once. This chain uses TRBV6-4 with TRBJ2-1; TRBD2 agrees at 13 bases. This receptor was obtained from a man at least 80 years old with COVID-19, enrolled during active disease. Input material: peripheral blood. For the CDR3, the DNA is TGTGCCAGCAGTGACTTAACTAGCGGGAGGGCGAGTGAGCAGTTCTTC. This codes for CASSDLTSGRASEQFF.